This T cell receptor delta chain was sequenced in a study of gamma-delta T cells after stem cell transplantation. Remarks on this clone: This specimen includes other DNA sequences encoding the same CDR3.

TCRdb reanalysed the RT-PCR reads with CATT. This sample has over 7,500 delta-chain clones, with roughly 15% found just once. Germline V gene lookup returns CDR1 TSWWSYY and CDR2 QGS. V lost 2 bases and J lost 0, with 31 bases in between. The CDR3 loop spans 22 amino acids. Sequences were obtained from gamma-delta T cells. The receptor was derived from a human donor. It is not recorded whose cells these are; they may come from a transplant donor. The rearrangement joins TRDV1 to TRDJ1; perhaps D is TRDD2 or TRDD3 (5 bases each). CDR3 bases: TGTGCTCTTGGGGAAGGAGTACCCCTACTAGGGGAGACCCACTTGTACACCGATAAACTCATCTTT. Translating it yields CALGEGVPLLGETHLYTDKLIF.